Described below is a single T cell receptor (beta chain) sequence and its context. The antigen remains unidentified. These data belong to a study of T cells in Graves' hyperthyroidism and ophthalmopathy. General study points: Blood shared most expanded thyroid clonotypes above 0.001.

The V end was cut by 6 bases, the J end by 10 bases, with 9 bases between. Germline V gene sequence: CDR1 MNHNS, CDR2 SASEGT. This CDR3 spans 10 amino acids. Amplification yielded TCR beta CDR3 regions, with RNA transcripts as the source. In the first-round RT-PCR of the TCR CDR3, the HTBI primer set was used. TCRdb redid the calling of the multiplex PCR reads with MiXCR, one entry per CDR3 protein. The sample gives about 640,000 distinct CDR3 sequences, just under 45% of which show up once; less than 9% is in the top ten. Together with thyroid ultrasound, orbital computed tomography, serum thyroxine and TRAb, clinical symptoms were used for diagnoses.

The source is an adult man with Graves' disease, either hyperthyroidism or ophthalmopathy (not recorded which). What was sequenced was peripheral blood or thyroid tissue (not recorded which). The chain combines TRBV6-1 with TRBJ2-5; perhaps D is TRBD1 or TRBD2 (6 bases each). Here the CDR3 DNA reads TGTGCCAGCAGGGAGGGACACCAGTACTTC. This encodes CASREGHQYF.